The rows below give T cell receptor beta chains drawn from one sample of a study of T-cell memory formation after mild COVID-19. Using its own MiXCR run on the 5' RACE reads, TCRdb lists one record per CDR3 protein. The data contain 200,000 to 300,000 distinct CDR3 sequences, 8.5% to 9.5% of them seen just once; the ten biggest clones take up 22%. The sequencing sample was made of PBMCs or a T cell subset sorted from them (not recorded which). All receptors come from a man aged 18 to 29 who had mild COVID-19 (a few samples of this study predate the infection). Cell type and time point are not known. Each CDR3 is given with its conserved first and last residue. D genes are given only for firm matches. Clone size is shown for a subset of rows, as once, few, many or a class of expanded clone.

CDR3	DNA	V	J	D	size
CASSFSEGEQFF	TGCGCCAGCAGCTTTTCCGAGGGGGAGCAGTTCTTC	TRBV5-1	TRBJ2-1	NA	NA
CASGTPVRNQPQHF	TGTGCTAGTGGTACGCCCGTTAGGAATCAGCCCCAGCATTTT	TRBV12-5	TRBJ1-5	NA	NA
CASSYEWGDTEAFF	TGTGCCAGCAGTTACGAGTGGGGGGACACTGAAGCTTTCTTT	TRBV6-2/TRBV6-3	TRBJ1-1	NA	NA
CASRGGQGANEQYF	TGTGCCAGCAGGGGCGGACAGGGGGCGAACGAGCAGTACTTC	TRBV6-2/TRBV6-3	TRBJ2-7	TRBD1	NA
CASSKTRDRATDTQYF	TGTGCCAGCAGCAAAACGAGGGACAGGGCTACAGATACGCAGTATTTT	TRBV21-1	TRBJ2-3	NA	many
CASSLAGTGDLNTQYF	TGCGCCAGCAGCTTGGCCGGGACAGGGGATTTAAATACGCAGTATTTT	TRBV5-1	TRBJ2-3	TRBD1	NA
CASSSPGDRNGYTF	TGTGCCAGCAGTTCCCCCGGTGACCGGAATGGCTACACCTTC	TRBV6-6	TRBJ1-2	NA	NA
CASLPQGGYGYTF	TGTGCCAGCCTTCCACAGGGTGGATATGGCTACACCTTC	TRBV6-1	TRBJ1-2	NA	NA
CASSEGQGIQETQYF	TGTGCCAGCAGCGAGGGACAGGGAATACAAGAGACCCAGTACTTC	TRBV9	TRBJ2-5	TRBD1	many
CASSVSINMNTEAFF	TGTGCCAGCAGCGTATCTATAAATATGAACACTGAAGCTTTCTTT	TRBV9	TRBJ1-1	NA	NA
CAIRGMAENTEAFF	TGTGCCATCAGAGGAATGGCGGAGAACACTGAAGCTTTCTTT	TRBV10-3	TRBJ1-1	NA	few
CASSEPRENIQYF	TGTGCCAGCAGTGAACCGAGGGAGAACATTCAGTACTTC	TRBV6-4	TRBJ2-4	NA	NA
CASSSQGPETQYF	TGTGCCAGCAGCTCACAGGGACCGGAGACCCAGTACTTC	TRBV5-4	TRBJ2-5	NA	few
CASSSGTGQPYGYTF	TGCGCCAGCAGCTCGGGAACGGGACAGCCCTATGGCTACACCTTC	TRBV5-1	TRBJ1-2	TRBD1	many
CASSLARPPLHF	TGTGCCAGCAGTTTAGCCCGCCCACCCCTCCACTTT	TRBV12-3/TRBV12-4	TRBJ1-6	NA	few